This entry lists 4 T cell receptor beta chains sequenced from one sample in a study of shared clonotypes between healthy human individuals. Clones were read by immunoSEQ multiplex PCR, and TCRdb kept only the in-frame ones, dropping some. The sample consists of 2 million to 3 million clones, approximately 92% of them appearing once. Sequencing was carried out using naive CD4+ T cells sorted from blood. Sample subset: CD45RA+ positively selected. The receptors stem from a man aged 18 to 35 in good health.

About this clone: The identical CDR3 is also encoded by other nucleotide sequences in the sample. This chain uses TRBV11-2 with TRBJ2-5; 9 bases line up with TRBD1. Losses at the gene ends were 3 bases for V and 4 bases for J; bases not matched to a gene: 3. The CDR3 has 14 residues. Germline CDR1 SGHAT, CDR2 FQNNGV. The CDR3 protein is CASSLGTGRETQYF. The CDR3 DNA reads TGTGCCAGCAGCTTGGGGACAGGGCGAGAGACCCAGTACTTC.

The chain links TRBV11-2 to TRBJ1-4; possible D gene TRBD1, 5 bases. V lost 5 bases and J 8 bases, leaving 15 bases between the germline ends. CDR1 is SGHAT, CDR2 FQNNGV, per germline. The CDR3 consists of 14 residues. The CDR3 reads CASSPPGGREKLFF. Written as DNA, the CDR3 is TGTGCCAGCAGCCCCCCCGGGGGTAGGGAAAAACTGTTTTTT.

For this clone: Other DNA sequences from this sample encode an identical CDR3 as well. This chain uses TRBV5-1 with TRBJ2-7; 8 positions match TRBD1. Trimming took 2 bases from V and 3 from J; bases not matched to a gene: 4. The CDR3 has 14 residues. In germline, CDR1 is SGHRS, CDR2 YFSETQ. CDR3 coding DNA: TGCGCCAGCAGCTTCGCAGGGGGCAGCTACGAGCAGTACTTC. Translation gives CASSFAGGSYEQYF.

The V gene is TRBV27, the J gene TRBJ1-6, with 12 positions matching TRBD1. CDR1 MNHEY and CDR2 SMNVEV come from the germline V gene (reference sequence). The CDR3 extends over 16 amino acids. V lost 6 bases, J lost 5 bases, and 5 bases stayed unmatched. The CDR3 protein is CASRGQGASNNSPLHF. The CDR3 DNA follows: TGTGCCAGCAGGGGACAGGGGGCGTCAAATAATTCACCCCTCCACTTT.